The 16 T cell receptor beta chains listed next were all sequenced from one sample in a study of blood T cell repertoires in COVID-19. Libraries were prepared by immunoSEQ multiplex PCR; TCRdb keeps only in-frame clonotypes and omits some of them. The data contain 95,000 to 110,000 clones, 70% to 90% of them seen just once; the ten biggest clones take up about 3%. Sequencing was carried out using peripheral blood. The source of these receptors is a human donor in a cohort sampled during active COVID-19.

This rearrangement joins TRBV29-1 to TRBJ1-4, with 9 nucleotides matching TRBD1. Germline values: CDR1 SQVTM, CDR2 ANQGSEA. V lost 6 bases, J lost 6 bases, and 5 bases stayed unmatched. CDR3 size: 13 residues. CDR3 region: CSVPGQGHEKLFF. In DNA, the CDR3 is TGCAGCGTACCGGGACAGGGCCATGAAAAACTGTTTTTT.

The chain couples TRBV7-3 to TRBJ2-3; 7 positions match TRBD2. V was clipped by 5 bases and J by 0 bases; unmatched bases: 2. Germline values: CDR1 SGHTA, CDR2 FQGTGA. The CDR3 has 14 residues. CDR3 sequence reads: CASSSGVSTDTQYF. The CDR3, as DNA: TGTGCCAGCAGCAGCGGGGTTAGCACAGATACGCAGTATTTT.

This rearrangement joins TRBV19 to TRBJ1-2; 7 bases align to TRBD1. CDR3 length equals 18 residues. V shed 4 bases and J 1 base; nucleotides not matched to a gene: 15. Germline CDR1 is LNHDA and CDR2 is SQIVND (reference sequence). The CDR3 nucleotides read TGTGCCAGTAGTACTCGACCCCCGAGACAGGGCGTTAACTATGGCTACACCTTC. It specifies CASSTRPPRQGVNYGYTF.

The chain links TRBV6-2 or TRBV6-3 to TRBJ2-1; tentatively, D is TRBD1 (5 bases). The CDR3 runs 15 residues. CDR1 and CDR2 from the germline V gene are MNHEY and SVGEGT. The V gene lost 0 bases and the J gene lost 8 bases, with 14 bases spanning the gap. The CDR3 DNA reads TGTGCCAGCAGTTACTCCTCTCCAGGGTTCTATGAGCAGTTCTTC. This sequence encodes CASSYSSPGFYEQFF.

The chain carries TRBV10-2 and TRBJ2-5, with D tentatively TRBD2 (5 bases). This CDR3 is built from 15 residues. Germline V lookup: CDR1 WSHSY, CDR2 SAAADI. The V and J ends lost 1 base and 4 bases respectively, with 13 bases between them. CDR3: CASSEFRGGRETQYF. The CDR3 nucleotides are TGCGCCAGCAGTGAGTTCCGGGGTGGGCGAGAGACCCAGTACTTC.

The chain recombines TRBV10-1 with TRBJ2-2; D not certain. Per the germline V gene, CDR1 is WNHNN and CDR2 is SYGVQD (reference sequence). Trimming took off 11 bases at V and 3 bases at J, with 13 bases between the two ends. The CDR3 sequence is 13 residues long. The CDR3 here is CAGLSLDTGELFF. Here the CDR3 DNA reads TGCGCCGGATTATCCCTAGACACCGGGGAGCTGTTTTTT.

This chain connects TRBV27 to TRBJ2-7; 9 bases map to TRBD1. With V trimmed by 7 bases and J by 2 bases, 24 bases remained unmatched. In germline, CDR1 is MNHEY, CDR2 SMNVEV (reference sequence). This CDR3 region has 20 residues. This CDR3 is CASTGLSKGQGELKTYEQYF. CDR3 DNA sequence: TGTGCCAGCACCGGTCTCTCAAAGGGACAGGGTGAACTTAAAACCTACGAGCAGTACTTC.

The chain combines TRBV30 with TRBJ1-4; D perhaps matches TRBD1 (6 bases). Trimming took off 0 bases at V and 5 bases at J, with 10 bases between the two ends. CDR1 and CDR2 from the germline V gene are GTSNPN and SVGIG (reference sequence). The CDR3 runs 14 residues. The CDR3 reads CAWSVGGANEKLFF. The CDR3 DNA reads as TGTGCCTGGAGTGTGGGGGGGGCAAATGAAAAACTGTTTTTT.

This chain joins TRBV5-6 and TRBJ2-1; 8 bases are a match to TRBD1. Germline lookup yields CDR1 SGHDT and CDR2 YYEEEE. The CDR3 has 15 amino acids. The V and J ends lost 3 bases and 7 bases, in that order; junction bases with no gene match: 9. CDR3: CASSSDRGPRNEQFF. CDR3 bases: TGTGCCAGCAGCTCTGACAGGGGCCCCCGGAATGAGCAGTTCTTC. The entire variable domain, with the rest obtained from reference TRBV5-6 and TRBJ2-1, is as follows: DAGVTQSPTHLIKTRGQQVTLRCSPKSGHDTVSWYQQALGQGPQFIFQYYEEEERQRGNFPDRFSGHQFPNYSSELNVNALLLGDSALYLCASSSDRGPRNEQFFGPGTRLTVL.

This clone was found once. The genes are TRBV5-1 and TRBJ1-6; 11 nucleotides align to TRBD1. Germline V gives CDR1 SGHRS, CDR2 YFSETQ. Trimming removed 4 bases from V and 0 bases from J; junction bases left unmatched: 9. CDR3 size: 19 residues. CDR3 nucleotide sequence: TGCGCCAGCAGCGGAAGGACAGGGGGCAGGAGCTCCTATAATTCACCCCTCCACTTT. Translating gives CASSGRTGGRSSYNSPLHF.

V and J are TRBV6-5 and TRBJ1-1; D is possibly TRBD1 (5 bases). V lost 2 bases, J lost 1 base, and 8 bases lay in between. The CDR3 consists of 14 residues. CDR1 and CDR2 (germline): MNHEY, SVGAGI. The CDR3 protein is CASSYVQGNTEAFF. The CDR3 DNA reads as TGTGCCAGCAGTTACGTCCAGGGGAACACTGAAGCTTTCTTT.

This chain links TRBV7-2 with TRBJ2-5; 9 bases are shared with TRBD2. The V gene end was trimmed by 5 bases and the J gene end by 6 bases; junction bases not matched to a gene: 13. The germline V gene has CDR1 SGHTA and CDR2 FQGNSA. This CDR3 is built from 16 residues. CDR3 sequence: CASSQPGGGGGKTQYF. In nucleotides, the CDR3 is TGTGCCAGCAGCCAGCCTGGAGGCGGGGGGGGGAAGACCCAGTACTTC.

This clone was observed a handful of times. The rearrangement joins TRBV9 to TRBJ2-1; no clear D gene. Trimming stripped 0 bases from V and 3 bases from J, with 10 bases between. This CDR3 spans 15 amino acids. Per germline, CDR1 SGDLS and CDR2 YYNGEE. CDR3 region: CASSVGGYGYNEQFF. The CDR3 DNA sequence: TGTGCCAGCAGCGTAGGAGGTTATGGCTACAATGAGCAGTTCTTC.

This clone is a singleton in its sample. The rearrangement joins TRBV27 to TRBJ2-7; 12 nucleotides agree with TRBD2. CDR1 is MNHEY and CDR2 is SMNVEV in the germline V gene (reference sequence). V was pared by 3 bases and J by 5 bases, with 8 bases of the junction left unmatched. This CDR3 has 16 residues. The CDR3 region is CASSLIASGGVNEQYF. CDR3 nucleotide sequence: TGTGCCAGCAGTTTGATAGCTAGCGGGGGGGTTAACGAGCAGTACTTC.

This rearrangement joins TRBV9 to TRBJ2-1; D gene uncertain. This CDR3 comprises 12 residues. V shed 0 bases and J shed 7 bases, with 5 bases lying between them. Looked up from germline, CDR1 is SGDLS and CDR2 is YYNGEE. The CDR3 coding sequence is TGTGCCAGCAGCGTAGTACGGAATGAGCAGTTCTTC. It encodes CASSVVRNEQFF.

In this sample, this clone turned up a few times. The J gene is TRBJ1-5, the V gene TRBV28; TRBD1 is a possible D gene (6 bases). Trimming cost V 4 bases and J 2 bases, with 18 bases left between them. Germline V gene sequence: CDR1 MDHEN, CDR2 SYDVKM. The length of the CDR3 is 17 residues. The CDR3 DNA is TGTGCCAGCAGTTCGAGACAGGACGGGGTGGGCAATCAGCCCCAGCATTTT. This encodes CASSSRQDGVGNQPQHF.